Each of the 5 T cell receptor beta chains below was sequenced from the same sample in a study of TIL therapy for anti-PD-1-resistant metastatic lung cancer. Regarding time point: pre-treatment sample, taken before nivolumab and TIL therapy. The immunoSEQ assay was v3. Measured with immunoSEQ multiplex PCR; TCRdb has only the in-frame clones, and not every one. The data hold about 50,000 clones, with about 80% observed a single time. This specimen was blood, taken at baseline. These receptors all come from a woman between 30 and 85 years old with non-small cell lung cancer.

The chain recombines TRBV7-3 with TRBJ2-7; possible D gene TRBD1, 5 bases. Per germline, CDR1 SGHTA and CDR2 FQGTGA. Trimming left V 1 base short and J 0 bases short, with 10 bases between. The CDR3 runs 15 residues. DNA for the CDR3: TGTGCCAGCAGCTTAAGCAGGGCCCGCTCCTACGAGCAGTACTTC. Translation: CASSLSRARSYEQYF.

This chain uses TRBV7-9 with TRBJ2-7; 8 nucleotides match TRBD1. The CDR3 is made up of 12 amino acids. CDR1 is SEHNR, CDR2 FQNEAQ, per germline (reference sequence). With V trimmed by 5 bases and J by 5 bases, 2 bases remained unmatched. CDR3 coding DNA: TGTGCCAGCAGCCTACAGGGGGACGAGCAGTACTTC. It codes for CASSLQGDEQYF.

This clone was observed once. The chain has TRBV9 and TRBJ1-1; 7 bases agree with TRBD1. V gave up 3 bases and J gave up 6 bases; unmatched junction bases: 5. In germline, CDR1 is SGDLS, CDR2 YYNGEE. The CDR3 is 13 amino acids. CDR3 DNA sequence: TGTGCCAGCAGCGGGCAGGGGGAGTCTGAAGCTTTCTTT. Translating gives CASSGQGESEAFF.

The chain employs TRBV7-2 and TRBJ1-1; D is perhaps TRBD1 (6 bases). Germline CDR1 and CDR2: SGHTA and FQGNSA. The CDR3 is 15 residues long. V was clipped by 7 bases and J by 0 bases, with 15 bases between them. The CDR3 protein is CASTLLGAVNTEAFF. The CDR3 DNA follows: TGTGCCAGCACCCTGTTGGGGGCGGTGAACACTGAAGCTTTCTTT.

The rearrangement links TRBV21-1 to TRBJ2-7; the table's D call of TRBD1 was not tested on the DNA. TRBV21-1 constitutes a pseudogene. The CDR3 totals 14 residues. The chain's CDR3 is CASSSRGLPYEQYF. The CDR3, as DNA: TGTGCCAGCAGCAGCAGGGGGTTACCCTACGAGCAGTACTTC.